Here is one T cell receptor (beta chain) with its context. Methods used by the authors: How many nucleated cells were present was estimated from reference gene primer amplification. Method: immunoSEQ multiplex PCR; TCRdb's copy keeps in-frame clones and lacks some. From that table come the V and J calls and clone size; the DNA was used to work out D and trimming. The top ten hold 8.5% to 10% of the sample, which has some 80,000 clones, around four fifths seen once. The sample belongs to a study of blood T cell repertoires in COVID-19. Study in general: Both acute and convalescent COVID-19 samples were obtained from the United States, Italy and Spain. From T cells, B-cell-depleted T cells, or PBMCs came the material, which was cDNA or gDNA.

Germline-derived CDR1 and CDR2 are SNHLY and FYNNEI. The length of the CDR3 is 16 residues. Trimming removed 1 base from V and 2 bases from J, with 13 bases in between. The receptor was derived from a human donor in a cohort sampled during active COVID-19. Sequencing was done on a sample of peripheral blood. The chain combines TRBV2 with TRBJ2-3, with TRBD1 as a possible D gene (6 bases). The CDR3 loop is CASSEGTAWDTDTQYF. The DNA of the CDR3 is TGTGCCAGCAGTGAAGGGACAGCCTGGGACACAGATACGCAGTATTTT.